This TCR beta chain was profiled in a study of somatic mutations in cytotoxic T cells in rheumatoid arthritis. Study observations and caveats: Patients with a largest CD8+ clone exceeding 20% of CD8+ cells numbered about an eighth of the roughly 65.

A note on this clone: Antigen: not known.

After CD4+ and CD8+ cells were isolated by positive magnetic bead selection, their purity was checked by flow cytometry. Germline trimming cut 6 bases from V and 6 bases from J; bases unmatched to any gene: 3. Germline CDR1 and CDR2: LNHDA and SQIVND (reference sequence). The CDR3 consists of 13 residues. Sequenced by immunoSEQ multiplex PCR; TCRdb stores in-frame clones only, minus some. This sample has some 16,000 clones, with approximately 78% found just once. The sequence derives from a woman aged 45-60 years with rheumatoid arthritis. Sample: CD8+ T cells sorted from blood. This rearrangement joins TRBV19 to TRBJ2-7; TRBD1 matches at 12 bases. The CDR3 DNA is TGTGCCAGTAGCCCGGGACAGGGGGCCGAGCAGTACTTC. It translates to CASSPGQGAEQYF.